A single sample is the source of the 30 T cell receptor beta chains below, sequenced in a study of cytomegalovirus exposure and HLA in healthy donors. 60 Vbeta and 13 Jbeta primers were used in PCR. The method was immunoSEQ multiplex PCR; TCRdb's version includes in-frame clones alone and lacks a portion of them. The sample shows 140,000 to 150,000 clones, under 90% of them seen only once. The specimen was PBMCs. These receptors were collected from a man aged 40-49 years in good health and CMV-seronegative.

This clone was picked up one time. The J gene is TRBJ2-5, the V gene TRBV7-3; 12 bases map to TRBD2. Losses at the gene ends were 5 bases for V and 1 base for J; bases not matched to a gene: 2. CDR3 size: 15 residues. Germline values: CDR1 SGHTA, CDR2 FQGTGA. Here the CDR3 reads CASSPSGGVQETQYF. CDR3 nucleotide sequence: TGTGCCAGCAGCCCTAGCGGGGGGGTCCAAGAGACCCAGTACTTC.

A word on this clone: The sample has other DNA sequences that encode this CDR3 too. The chain carries TRBV7-9 and TRBJ2-7, with 13 nucleotides matching TRBD2. Germline lookup yields CDR1 SEHNR and CDR2 FQNEAQ (reference sequence). This CDR3 has 16 residues. Germline trimming cut 5 bases from V and 1 base from J; bases unmatched to any gene: 5. The CDR3 reads CASSLGLAGSSYEQYF. Written as DNA, the CDR3 is TGTGCCAGCAGCCTGGGACTAGCGGGGTCATCCTACGAGCAGTACTTC.

CDR3 loop: CATGRGFDTGELFF. CDR3 DNA: TGTGCCACAGGGAGGGGCTTCGACACCGGGGAGCTGTTTTTT. The genes are TRBV5-4 and TRBJ2-2; 7 nucleotides agree with TRBD2. V was pared by 9 bases and J by 3 bases, with 8 bases of the junction left unmatched. The CDR3 covers 14 residues. Germline V gene sequence: CDR1 SGHNT, CDR2 YYREEE (reference sequence).

This CDR3 reads CASSAGLYEETQYF. Written as DNA, the CDR3 is TGTGCCAGCAGCGCGGGACTATACGAAGAGACCCAGTACTTC. The chain carries TRBV7-2 and TRBJ2-5; 7 positions match TRBD2. This CDR3 comprises 14 residues. Trimming at V came to 5 bases and at J to 3 bases, leaving 6 bases not matched to a gene. Per the germline V gene, CDR1 is SGHTA and CDR2 is FQGNSA.

This rearrangement joins TRBV10-3 to TRBJ2-5, with 7 bases aligning to TRBD1. Germline CDR1 and CDR2: ENHRY and SYGVKD. The CDR3 runs 13 residues. V shed 2 bases, J shed 7 bases, and the junction held 4 bases outside the gene matches. CDR3 in amino acids: CAISEKGAGTQYF. The CDR3 DNA reads TGTGCCATCAGTGAGAAGGGGGCCGGGACCCAGTACTTC.

V and J are TRBV6-5 and TRBJ1-5; the match to TRBD1 covers 8 bases. CDR1 is MNHEY and CDR2 is SVGAGI in the germline V gene. There are 15 residues in the CDR3. V shed 0 bases and J 9 bases; nucleotides not matched to a gene: 7. The CDR3 bases are TGTGCCAGCAGTTACTCTCGGACAGGGACGGGGCCCCAGCATTTT. This translates into CASSYSRTGTGPQHF.

The CDR3 loop is CAWSHGGVLNEQFF. CDR3 sequence (DNA): TGTGCCTGGAGTCATGGGGGGGTGCTCAATGAGCAGTTCTTC. V gene TRBV30 combines with J gene TRBJ2-1; 7 bases are a match to TRBD2. This CDR3 comprises 14 residues. The trim removed 2 bases at V and 6 bases at J, leaving 7 bases unmatched. Germline CDR1 reads GTSNPN; CDR2 reads SVGIG (reference sequence). The full variable domain, completed using reference TRBV30 and TRBJ2-1, is SQTIHQWPATLVQPVGSPLSLECTVEGTSNPNLYWYRQAAGRGLQLLFYSVGIGQISSEVPQNLSASRPQDRQFILSSKKLLLSDSGFYLCAWSHGGVLNEQFFGPGTRLTVL.

This clone has more than one count but fewer than ten. The chain couples TRBV18 to TRBJ2-1; perhaps TRBD1 as D (6 bases). Trimming left V 6 bases short and J 4 bases short, with 13 bases between. From germline, CDR1 is KGHSH and CDR2 LQKENI. The CDR3 has 14 residues. Here the CDR3 DNA reads TGTGCCAGCTCCAAGGACGGGACATACAATGAGCAGTTCTTC. Amino acids: CASSKDGTYNEQFF.

The chain is built from TRBV7-2 and TRBJ1-1, with 7 bases matching TRBD1. This CDR3 has 15 amino acids. The V segment lost 1 base and the J segment 3 bases; nucleotides outside the gene matches: 5. CDR1 is SGHTA, CDR2 FQGNSA, per germline. The CDR3 protein is CASSLDRGGDTEAFF. The CDR3 region has the DNA TGTGCCAGCAGCTTAGACAGGGGTGGGGACACTGAAGCTTTCTTT.

This clone was seen a single time. The junction does not match germline at one end; this may be a read error. V gene TRBV6-6 combines with J gene TRBJ2-7; tentative D call: TRBD1 (5 bases). Germline V gene lookup returns CDR1 MNHNY and CDR2 SVGAGI (reference sequence). The CDR3 has 14 residues. CDR3 DNA: TGTGCCAGCAGTTACCCTAGATCAGGGTTCGAGCAGCACTTC. Residues: CASSYPRSGFEQHF.

This clone was detected only once. An end of the junction differs from the germline gene, which may be a read error. This chain uses TRBV20-1 with TRBJ2-1; D ambiguous. CDR3 size: 10 residues. In germline, CDR1 is DFQATT, CDR2 SNEGSKA (reference sequence). CDR3 DNA sequence: TGCAGTGCTAGTGCGCCCATATCGATCTTC. Residues: CSASAPISIF.

The chain couples TRBV5-3 to TRBJ2-7; D possibly corresponds to TRBD2 (5 bases). TRBV5-3 is sorted into the ORF group, with uncertain function. Trimming cost V 3 bases and J 2 bases, with 12 bases left between them. There are 14 residues in the CDR3. The CDR3 here is CARSSSGKTYEQYF. In DNA, the CDR3 is TGTGCCAGAAGCTCCTCCGGGAAGACCTACGAGCAGTACTTC.

This clone was counted between two and nine times. This sample also contains other DNA sequences that code for the same CDR3. The chain employs TRBV9 and TRBJ1-3; D gene unclear. CDR3 length: 16 amino acids. Germline V gene lookup returns CDR1 SGDLS and CDR2 YYNGEE. V was trimmed by 1 base and J by 0 bases, leaving 11 bases between them. The CDR3 nucleotides are TGTGCCAGCAGCGTAACAGACGGGGACTCTGGAAACACCATATATTTT. This codes for CASSVTDGDSGNTIYF.

This chain joins TRBV6-6 and TRBJ2-7, with D perhaps matching TRBD1 (5 bases). Germline CDR1 MNHNY, CDR2 SVGAGI (reference sequence). V gave up 2 bases and J gave up 4 bases, with 12 bases separating them. This CDR3 is 14 amino acids long. In DNA, the CDR3 is TGTGCCAGCAGTTACACGACAGTAGGGTACGAGCAGTACTTC. As protein: CASSYTTVGYEQYF.

The V and J genes are TRBV9 and TRBJ2-5, with TRBD2 matching over 8 bases. Unmatched junction bases numbered 8, after V lost 0 bases and J lost 4 bases. Germline loops: CDR1 SGDLS, CDR2 YYNGEE. CDR3 length: 16 amino acids. The CDR3 DNA sequence: TGTGCCAGCAGCGTAGACTTCCGGGGGGGAGTAGAGACCCAGTACTTC. Translated, it gives CASSVDFRGGVETQYF.

In its sample, this clone was seen a few times. The V gene is TRBV5-6, the J gene TRBJ1-1; maybe TRBD1 (6 bases). This CDR3 spans 13 amino acids. Between the trimmed V and J ends, which lost 5 bases and 4 bases, there was a span of 12 bases. The germline V gene has CDR1 SGHDT and CDR2 YYEEEE. The CDR3 coding sequence is TGTGCCAGCAGTCAACAGGGTGGCACTGAAGCTTTCTTT. It codes for CASSQQGGTEAFF.

The chain combines TRBV19 with TRBJ1-1; D not certain. The CDR3 extends over 14 amino acids. CDR1 LNHDA and CDR2 SQIVND come from the germline V gene (reference sequence). Trimming cost V 6 bases and J 1 base, with 12 bases left between them. This chain's CDR3 is CASRITSGNTEAFF. CDR3 bases: TGTGCCAGTAGGATCACTTCGGGGAACACTGAAGCTTTCTTT.

The V and J genes are TRBV6-1 and TRBJ2-1, with 8 bases identical to TRBD2. V shed 1 base and J 4 bases; nucleotides not matched to a gene: 6. CDR3 length: 16 amino acids. Germline values: CDR1 MNHNS, CDR2 SASEGT. The CDR3 here is CASSEEGSGAYNEQFF. The CDR3 DNA is TGTGCCAGCAGTGAAGAGGGTAGCGGGGCTTACAATGAGCAGTTCTTC.

The DNA of the CDR3 is TGTGCCAGCAGCTCCCTCCCCCAGGGGGCGCGGGAGACCCAGTACTTC. Translated: CASSSLPQGARETQYF. The chain uses TRBV7-9 and TRBJ2-5, with TRBD1 matching over 8 bases. Germline CDR1 reads SEHNR; CDR2 reads FQNEAQ (reference sequence). With V trimmed by 4 bases and J by 5 bases, 12 bases remained unmatched. The CDR3 runs 16 residues.

This clone was seen a few times. The chain's CDR3 is CASTNRGGGNQPQHF. The CDR3 region has the DNA TGTGCCAGCACCAATCGAGGAGGTGGCAATCAGCCCCAGCATTTT. The chain links TRBV5-6 to TRBJ1-5, with no clear D. Deletions cut 6 bases from V and 2 bases from J, with 15 bases between. The CDR3 is 15 residues long. Germline V gene data show CDR1 as SGHDT and CDR2 as YYEEEE. Combining the CDR3 with reference TRBV5-6 and TRBJ1-5 gives the whole variable domain DAGVTQSPTHLIKTRGQQVTLRCSPKSGHDTVSWYQQALGQGPQFIFQYYEEEERQRGNFPDRFSGHQFPNYSSELNVNALLLGDSALYLCASTNRGGGNQPQHFGDGTRLSIL.

The genes are TRBV19 and TRBJ1-3; the D gene is possibly TRBD1 (5 bases). The germline CDR1 and CDR2 sequences are LNHDA and SQIVND (reference sequence). Trimming stripped 4 bases from V and 3 bases from J, with 19 bases between. The CDR3 sequence is 17 residues long. The CDR3 protein is CASSTPTTRGIGNTIYF. CDR3 sequence (DNA): TGTGCCAGTAGTACCCCAACGACACGGGGGATTGGAAACACCATATATTTT.

V and J are TRBV30 and TRBJ2-3, with D unresolved. Between the trimmed V and J ends, which lost 2 bases and 0 bases, there was a span of 9 bases. This CDR3 is built from 14 residues. The germline CDR1 and CDR2 sequences are GTSNPN and SVGIG (reference sequence). The CDR3 bases are TGTGCCTGGAGTCCCGACTCTAGCACAGATACGCAGTATTTT. Residues: CAWSPDSSTDTQYF.

The V gene is TRBV6-6, the J gene TRBJ1-1, with unresolved D. CDR1 and CDR2 from the germline V gene are MNHNY and SVGAGI (reference sequence). The V gene lost 8 bases and the J gene lost 2 bases, with 21 bases spanning the gap. The CDR3 spans 16 residues. The CDR3 loop reads CASASPVGRNNTEAFF. The CDR3 DNA is TGTGCCAGCGCTTCACCAGTCGGCAGGAATAACACTGAAGCTTTCTTT.

This clone was detected a few times. V usage is TRBV7-6 and J usage is TRBJ1-5; TRBD1 matches 11 bases. Germline assignment: CDR1 SGHVS and CDR2 FNYEAQ. The CDR3 totals 14 residues. The trim removed 5 bases at V and 7 bases at J, leaving 4 bases unmatched. CDR3 loop: CASSQGQGVQPQHF. The CDR3 bases are TGTGCCAGCAGCCAGGGACAGGGGGTCCAGCCCCAGCATTTT.

The chain combines TRBV7-7 with TRBJ2-2; possible D gene TRBD1, 6 bases. The germline V gene has CDR1 SSHAT and CDR2 FNYEAQ (reference sequence). This CDR3 contains 15 residues. V lost 6 bases, J lost 0 bases, and 11 bases lay in between. The CDR3 reads CASSPTGSNTGELFF. CDR3 DNA: TGTGCCAGCAGTCCGACAGGATCGAACACCGGGGAGCTGTTTTTT. Looking up the rest from reference TRBV7-7 and TRBJ2-2 gives the full variable domain: GAGVSQSPRYKVTKRGQDVTLRCDPISSHATLYWYQQALGQGPEFLTYFNYEAQPDKSGLPSDRFSAERPEGSISTLTIQRTEQRDSAMYRCASSPTGSNTGELFFGEGSRLTVL.

This clone was seen once. The genes are TRBV5-1 and TRBJ2-7; 11 positions agree with TRBD1. V shed 3 bases, J shed 4 bases, and the junction held 9 bases outside the gene matches. The CDR3 contains 16 residues. Germline V gene data show CDR1 as SGHRS and CDR2 as YFSETQ. The CDR3 DNA sequence: TGCGCCAGCAGCTCGCCGAGGACAGGGGGCGAGTACGAGCAGTACTTC. It yields the protein CASSSPRTGGEYEQYF.

The chain recombines TRBV19 with TRBJ2-1, with TRBD1 identical over 7 bases. Unmatched junction bases numbered 9, after V lost 4 bases and J lost 6 bases. Germline V gene lookup returns CDR1 LNHDA and CDR2 SQIVND (reference sequence). The CDR3 totals 15 residues. CDR3 protein: CASSSSGTAFNEQFF. Written as DNA, the CDR3 is TGTGCCAGTAGTAGCTCAGGGACAGCTTTCAATGAGCAGTTCTTC.

V usage is TRBV27 and J usage is TRBJ2-7, with 8 bases that match TRBD1. CDR3 size: 16 residues. V lost 1 base and J lost 3; bases outside the gene matches: 8. The V gene's germline CDR1 is MNHEY and CDR2 SMNVEV (reference sequence). In DNA form, the CDR3 reads TGTGCCAGCAGTTTATTCCCCCGGGACAGGAGCTACGAGCAGTACTTC. The encoded protein is CASSLFPRDRSYEQYF.

The chain links TRBV4-3 to TRBJ1-2, with D possibly TRBD1 on 5 matching bases. Germline assignment: CDR1 LGHNA and CDR2 YSLEER. Trimming pared 0 bases from V and 8 bases from J, leaving 19 bases between. This CDR3 has 16 residues. In DNA form, the CDR3 reads TGCGCCAGCAGCCAAGATAGGACACAAGTCGCCGGAGGCTACACCTTC. As protein: CASSQDRTQVAGGYTF.

The J gene is TRBJ2-7, the V gene TRBV7-2; D gene uncertain. The CDR3 totals 13 residues. V lost 1 base and J lost 7, with 11 bases in between. Germline loops: CDR1 SGHTA, CDR2 FQGNSA. The CDR3 loop is CASSLERLREQYF. The CDR3 DNA is TGTGCCAGCAGCTTAGAGAGGCTAAGGGAGCAGTACTTC.